This T cell receptor (beta chain) originates from a study of T cells in Graves' hyperthyroidism and ophthalmopathy. V lost 2 bases and J lost 7, with 11 bases in between. The CDR3 is 13 amino acids. CDR1 and CDR2 (germline): SGHVS, FQNEAQ. RNA transcripts provided the source from which TCR beta CDR3 regions were amplified. The study used the HTBI primer set for a first-round RT-PCR of the TCR CDR3. TCRdb redid the calling of the multiplex PCR reads with MiXCR, one entry per CDR3 protein. The sample records about 720,000 distinct CDR3 sequences, over 15% being singletons. This clonotype was obtained from a man between 18 and 29 years old with Graves' hyperthyroidism. Sequences were obtained from blood. The rearrangement links TRBV7-8 to TRBJ1-1; TRBD1 might be the D (5 bases). The CDR3 nucleotides are TGTGCCAGCAGCTTAATTGGGACCCGTGAAGCTTTCTTT. Translation gives CASSLIGTREAFF.